These 19 T cell receptor beta chains originate from one sample sequenced in a study of cytomegalovirus exposure and HLA in healthy donors. Primers: 60 Vbeta forward and 13 Jbeta reverse. Sequencing was performed with immunoSEQ multiplex PCR; in TCRdb, only in-frame clones are kept and a portion is missing. The sample holds more than 95,000 clones, over 60% seen once. Sequencing input: PBMCs. Receptors were obtained from a woman aged 18-35 years in good health and CMV-seropositive.

V and J are TRBV6-1 and TRBJ2-3; perhaps TRBD2 as D (5 bases). The germline V gene has CDR1 MNHNS and CDR2 SASEGT. V lost 2 bases and J lost 8, with 8 bases in between. The CDR3 is made up of 12 amino acids. The CDR3 loop reads CASSELGSTQYF. The CDR3 region has the DNA TGTGCCAGCAGTGAACTTGGGAGTACGCAGTATTTT.

This chain uses TRBV30 with TRBJ2-1; 7 nucleotides align to TRBD2. The CDR3 covers 15 residues. Looked up from germline, CDR1 is GTSNPN and CDR2 is SVGIG (reference sequence). Losses at the gene ends were 4 bases for V and 4 bases for J; bases not matched to a gene: 10. The DNA of the CDR3 is TGTGCCTGGAAAGGGAGGGAGGGCCATTACAATGAGCAGTTCTTC. Translation: CAWKGREGHYNEQFF.

This chain links TRBV10-3 with TRBJ2-2, with 14 bases matching TRBD2. Per the germline V gene, CDR1 is ENHRY and CDR2 is SYGVKD. CDR3 length: 16 amino acids. Trimming took 7 bases from V and 7 from J; bases not matched to a gene: 8. The CDR3 DNA follows: TGTGCCATCACCCGGACTAGCGGGAGGTTAGACGGGGAGCTGTTTTTT. Its protein is CAITRTSGRLDGELFF.

The count of this clone is one. The genes are TRBV4-1 and TRBJ2-7; 13 bases are a match to TRBD2. CDR3 length: 15 residues. V shed 2 bases, J shed 5 bases, and the junction held 3 bases outside the gene matches. Looked up from germline, CDR1 is MGHRA and CDR2 is YSYEKL. This CDR3 is CASSQHGLAGDEQYF. The CDR3 coding sequence is TGCGCCAGCAGCCAACACGGACTAGCGGGAGACGAGCAGTACTTC.

The chain has TRBV18 and TRBJ1-1; tentative D call: TRBD1 (6 bases). Germline V gene sequence: CDR1 KGHSH, CDR2 LQKENI. V shed 5 bases and J shed 1 base, with 14 bases lying between them. There are 15 residues in the CDR3. CDR3 sequence: CASSIRTAKNTEAFF. As DNA, the CDR3 is TGTGCCAGCTCAATACGGACAGCCAAGAACACTGAAGCTTTCTTT.

The CDR3 is CAIGGTGWAEAFF. The CDR3, as DNA: TGTGCCATCGGGGGGACAGGGTGGGCTGAAGCTTTCTTT. The chain links TRBV10-3 to TRBJ1-1; TRBD1 matches 9 bases. This CDR3 is built from 13 residues. Trimming cost V 8 bases and J 6 bases; bases outside gene matches: 7. Germline CDR1 is ENHRY and CDR2 is SYGVKD.

The chain joins TRBV7-2 to TRBJ2-1; D gene uncertain. The CDR3 has 14 amino acids. Trimming left V 2 bases short and J 3 bases short, with 8 bases between. Germline CDR1 reads SGHTA; CDR2 reads FQGNSA. In DNA form, the CDR3 reads TGTGCCAGCAGCTTATCGCAGGACTACAATGAGCAGTTCTTC. It specifies CASSLSQDYNEQFF.

The chain has TRBV6-1 and TRBJ2-1; 8 bases are a match to TRBD1. The CDR3 covers 14 residues. CDR1 and CDR2 (germline): MNHNS, SASEGT. J was trimmed by 10 bases and V by 7 bases; bases with no gene match: 12. The CDR3: CASILTGVVTEQFF. The CDR3 nucleotides are TGTGCCAGCATTTTGACAGGGGTAGTTACAGAGCAGTTCTTC.

V is TRBV28 and J is TRBJ2-1, with TRBD2 matching 9 bases. CDR3 length: 17 amino acids. The junction had 7 bases not matched to a gene; V was cut back by 4 bases and J by 0 bases. The germline CDR1 and CDR2 sequences are MDHEN and SYDVKM. The CDR3 protein is CASSSRTSDSSYNEQFF. The CDR3 DNA reads as TGTGCCAGCAGTTCTAGGACTAGCGACAGCTCCTACAATGAGCAGTTCTTC.

This rearrangement joins TRBV13 to TRBJ2-3; tentatively, D is TRBD2 (6 bases). The CDR3 totals 16 residues. Deletions cut 5 bases from V and 2 bases from J, with 17 bases between. Germline V gene lookup returns CDR1 PRHDT and CDR2 FYEKMQ (reference sequence). The CDR3 region has the DNA TGTGCCAGCAGCGCGGGGACCGCGGGCCCCACAGATACGCAGTATTTT. Its protein product is CASSAGTAGPTDTQYF.

This chain joins TRBV29-1 and TRBJ2-7, with D possibly being TRBD1 (5 bases). Germline V gene sequence: CDR1 SQVTM, CDR2 ANQGSEA. Between the trimmed V and J ends, which lost 5 bases and 6 bases, there was a span of 17 bases. This CDR3 has 13 amino acids. DNA for the CDR3: TGCAGCGTTCCAGGACACTGTTCCATCGAGCAGTACTTC. Amino acid sequence: CSVPGHCSIEQYF.

J is TRBJ2-7 and V is TRBV18; 7 positions agree with TRBD1. The length of the CDR3 is 13 residues. V lost 0 bases, J lost 7 bases, and 3 bases stayed unmatched. Per the germline V gene, CDR1 is KGHSH and CDR2 is LQKENI. CDR3 sequence reads: CASSPPTGREQYF. The CDR3 DNA follows: TGTGCCAGCTCACCACCGACAGGGCGGGAGCAGTACTTC.

This clone has just a few counts. This chain connects TRBV11-2 to TRBJ1-1, with TRBD1 matching over 7 bases. The CDR3 is made up of 14 amino acids. V was clipped by 5 bases and J by 0 bases; unmatched bases: 3. Germline V gene sequence: CDR1 SGHAT, CDR2 FQNNGV. The CDR3 nucleotides read TGTGCCAGCAGCCTAGGGACAGTGAACACTGAAGCTTTCTTT. Its translation is CASSLGTVNTEAFF.

This rearrangement joins TRBV29-1 to TRBJ2-5; no definite D call. This CDR3 spans 12 amino acids. From germline, CDR1 is SQVTM and CDR2 ANQGSEA. V was clipped by 8 bases and J by 5 bases, with 15 bases between them. The CDR3 bases are TGCAGCTACTGGCCTACGGAGGAGACCCAGTACTTC. Its translation: CSYWPTEETQYF.

In its sample, this clone was seen once. The chain links TRBV30 to TRBJ1-5; possibly TRBD1 for D (5 bases). Trimming removed 2 bases from V and 10 bases from J, with 9 bases in between. The CDR3 has 11 residues. Germline-derived CDR1 and CDR2 are GTSNPN and SVGIG (reference sequence). The CDR3 DNA reads TGTGCCTGGAGTAGGGGTGGTCCCCAGCATTTT. The encoded protein is CAWSRGGPQHF.

This sequence joins TRBV7-9 and TRBJ2-7; D is possibly TRBD1 (6 bases). V was shortened by 3 bases and J by 5 bases, with 14 bases between the two germline ends. The CDR3 covers 14 residues. CDR1 and CDR2 (germline): SEHNR, FQNEAQ (reference sequence). CDR3 in DNA: TGTGCCAGCAGCTTGATGGGGTCAGGGGACGAGCAGTACTTC. The encoded protein is CASSLMGSGDEQYF.

This clone was counted a few times. The chain employs TRBV10-3 and TRBJ2-7, with 7 nucleotides matching TRBD1. The CDR3 contains 12 residues. From germline, CDR1 is ENHRY and CDR2 SYGVKD. V lost 10 bases to trimming and J lost 0 bases; unmatched junction nucleotides: 3. In nucleotides, the CDR3 is TGTGCCACCAGGGACAGCTCCTACGAGCAGTACTTC. Its protein product is CATRDSSYEQYF.

This sequence joins TRBV4-2 and TRBJ2-7; 9 bases map to TRBD2. The ends lost 5 bases at V and 1 base at J; junction bases unmatched: 6. The germline V gene has CDR1 LGHNA and CDR2 YNFKEQ. The CDR3 sequence is 15 residues long. As DNA, the CDR3 is TGTGCCAGCAGCTACGGACTAGCGCCTTCCTACGAGCAGTACTTC. Its translation: CASSYGLAPSYEQYF.

This clone is a singleton in its sample. The chain has TRBV7-2 and TRBJ1-1; 7 bases are a match to TRBD1. The CDR3 totals 14 residues. V was clipped by 4 bases and J by 5 bases; unmatched bases: 7. Germline CDR1 SGHTA, CDR2 FQGNSA. CDR3 coding DNA: TGTGCCAGCAGCTCGCACAGGGGTAGAACTGAAGCTTTCTTT. Residues: CASSSHRGRTEAFF.